This T cell receptor beta chain appears in the sequencing data of a study of vaccination effects on CD4 cells after COVID-19 (dated by TCRdb to between 2021 and 2024). About the full investigation: To identify antigen-specific CD4+ T cell clonotypes by their expansion, the ViraFEST assay first stimulated PBMC with viral peptide pools and then applied TCR sequencing. The full study included some 10 COVID-19 convalescent patients and a handful of SARS-CoV-2-naive healthy vaccine recipients. Each participant received two doses of an mRNA SARS-CoV-2 vaccine, either BNT162b2 or mRNA-1273. SARS-CoV-2 spike-specific CD4+ TCR repertoires from before and after mRNA vaccination were compared in COVID-19 convalescent patients and in infection-naive vaccine recipients. Each well held fewer than 2.5 million PBMC cultured in IMDM containing approximately 5% human AB serum, approximately 10 IU/ml IL-2 and gentamicin, along with around 9.4 ug/ml peptides. Pre-vaccine samples were collected from two convalescent patients 16 days and one week before the first dose, corresponding to 142 and 148 days after COVID-19 diagnosis. Cultures from other donors in the study were sequenced with the Oncomine TCR Beta short-read assay on an Illumina iSeq 100. Study-wide conclusions, independent of this receptor: Clones induced by infection and clones induced by vaccination both contracted markedly at late timepoints after vaccination, which fits with T cell responses waning over time. Among convalescent patients, the spike-reactive repertoire after vaccination was made up mainly of new vaccine-induced clones that were largely distinct from the clones induced by infection. Limitations of the study were the small number of convalescent patients and the absence of early post-infection timepoints.

Library preparation employed the immunoSEQ multiplex PCR assay. TCR beta CDR3 sequencing was performed on DNA from the cultured, isolated CD4+ T cells. The paper's processing steps were these. Non-productive TCR sequences were removed, reads were trimmed to the CDR3 region, and CDR3s of at least 7 amino acids were retained. The MANAFEST web app was used to identify antigen-specific clonotypes by comparing expansion in peptide wells with expansion in reference cultures. To count as positive, a clone had to show expansion at FDR<0.05 compared with the reference and with all other wells, an odds ratio above 5, and a frequency above 0.1% in two replicate wells. Clonotypes significantly expanded in SARS-CoV-2 spike wells and in at least one common cold coronavirus spike condition were defined as cross-reactive. Using the stringdist R package, CDR3 similarity was measured by Levenshtein distance, and unrooted trees were constructed with ape in R 3.6.1. TCRdb's version of the immuneACCESS table is confined to in-frame rearrangements and falls short of the full clone set. An unresolved V gene accounts for under half of the shortfall where checked; the remainder is of unknown origin. The DNA was the basis for D and trimming; V, J and clone size are from that table. Present in this sample are 45,000 to 60,000 clones, 60% to 85% of which were seen just once. Roughly 12% of the sample goes to the ten largest clones.

As concerns this clone: Which antigen it targets is not known. No quality values exist for individual bases; no much larger clone is one base distant.

After approximately eleven days of culture, CD4+ T cells were isolated with the EasySep CD4+ T cell isolation kit. Convalescent patients had PCR-confirmed SARS-CoV-2 infection between March and December 2020, before Alpha, Beta and Delta variants emerged in the United States. On days 3 and 7, half of the culture medium was replaced with fresh IL-2-containing medium. Unless noted otherwise, every peptide stimulation condition was cultured in triplicate wells. Using Ficoll-Paque Plus gradient centrifugation, PBMC were separated from whole blood and then either used fresh or cryopreserved at -140C. Genomic DNA was extracted from cultured CD4+ T cells with the QIAamp micro DNA kit. The source was CD4+ T cells from PBMCs cultured without peptide, collected before COVID-19 vaccination. The TCR comes from a human donor who had a prior SARS-CoV-2 infection.

CDR3 loop: CASSPPSGGGTDTQYF. The nucleotide sequence is given as TGTGCCAGCTCACCACCATCAGGGGGCGGAACAGATACGCAGTATTTT. The chain is assembled from TRBV18 and TRBJ2-3, with TRBD1 identical over 8 junction bases. The CDR3 runs 16 amino acids, cysteine and phenylalanine included. The only DNA kept is the CDR3, 48 bases in frame from the first base. V lost 0 bases and J lost 3 bases, and the count of bases not matched to a germline gene is 5. As encoded in the germline V gene, CDR1 is KGHSH while CDR2 is LQKENI.